Below are 21 T cell receptor beta chains sequenced from a single sample in a study of lymphopenia after photon versus proton radiotherapy. The data were produced by immunoSEQ multiplex PCR, yet TCRdb's version contains in-frame clones alone and is incomplete. The sample includes 25,000 to 35,000 clones, roughly 87% of them seen just once. Here the sequenced sample was peripheral blood, taken from a patient treated with proton-based radiotherapy. These receptor sequences come from a woman between 65 and 79 years old with pancreatic cancer. Some clones in this sample may be carry-over from other donors' samples.

This rearrangement joins TRBV30 to TRBJ1-1; TRBD1 matches 7 bases. CDR1 and CDR2 (germline): GTSNPN, SVGIG (reference sequence). The J segment lost 5 bases and the V segment lost 5 bases, leaving 5 bases of the junction unmatched. CDR3 length equals 12 residues. The CDR3: CAWGRGRTEAFF. The DNA of the CDR3 is TGTGCCTGGGGGAGGGGGCGAACTGAAGCTTTCTTT.

The chain is built from TRBV7-3 and TRBJ2-1, with 10 bases fitting TRBD2. Germline assignment: CDR1 SGHTA and CDR2 FQGTGA. V gave up 1 base and J gave up 7 bases; unmatched junction bases: 7. The CDR3 spans 16 residues. Written as DNA, the CDR3 is TGTGCCAGCAGCTTAAGCGGGGGTAGCGGGAGGAATGAGCAGTTCTTC. Its translation is CASSLSGGSGRNEQFF.

The CDR3 sequence: CAISDIHGSSNTGELFF. CDR3 in DNA: TGTGCCATCAGTGATATCCATGGCAGTAGTAACACCGGGGAGCTGTTTTTT. V gene TRBV10-3 combines with J gene TRBJ2-2; D is ambiguous. The V end was cut by 3 bases, the J end by 2 bases, with 16 bases between. Germline V gene lookup returns CDR1 ENHRY and CDR2 SYGVKD. The CDR3 runs 17 residues.

This rearrangement joins TRBV5-4 to TRBJ2-3; no definite D call. Trimming removed 0 bases at V and 7 bases at J, with 6 bases between. The CDR3 length is 12 residues. The germline V gene has CDR1 SGHNT and CDR2 YYREEE (reference sequence). This CDR3 reads CASSLDTNTQYF. DNA for the CDR3: TGTGCCAGCAGCTTGGATACCAATACGCAGTATTTT.

The rearrangement links TRBV29-1 to TRBJ1-2; TRBD1 might be the D (6 bases). Between the trimmed V and J ends, which lost 3 bases and 4 bases, there was a span of 12 bases. CDR1 and CDR2 (germline): SQVTM, ANQGSEA. The CDR3 has 13 residues. The CDR3 protein is CSVEDSKSYGYTF. DNA for the CDR3: TGCAGCGTTGAGGACAGCAAGAGCTATGGCTACACCTTC.

The chain joins TRBV6-6 to TRBJ2-7; D is uncertain. The CDR3 is 12 residues long. CDR1 is MNHNY, CDR2 SVGAGI, per germline (reference sequence). V was pared by 4 bases and J by 1 base, with 5 bases between. CDR3 DNA sequence: TGTGCCAGCAGTTCCGAGTCCTACGAGCAGTACTTC. As protein: CASSSESYEQYF.

V gene TRBV2 combines with J gene TRBJ1-4, with a tentative D call TRBD1 (6 bases). CDR1 and CDR2 (germline): SNHLY, FYNNEI. The CDR3 consists of 14 residues. The V and J ends lost 7 bases and 7 bases respectively, with 16 bases between them. The CDR3 here is CASTGTGGSEKLFF. CDR3 coding DNA: TGTGCCAGCACTGGGACGGGGGGCAGTGAAAAACTGTTTTTT.

This sequence joins TRBV19 and TRBJ1-1, with 8 positions matching TRBD1. The CDR3 covers 17 residues. Losses at the gene ends were 5 bases for V and 0 bases for J; bases not matched to a gene: 11. Per the germline V gene, CDR1 is LNHDA and CDR2 is SQIVND (reference sequence). This chain's CDR3 is CASSQPGQVSMNTEAFF. The DNA for the CDR3 is TGTGCCAGTAGTCAGCCGGGACAGGTTTCCATGAACACTGAAGCTTTCTTT.

CDR3 protein: CASSPTMYETQYF. The CDR3 nucleotides are TGTGCCAGTAGTCCGACGATGTATGAGACCCAGTACTTC. The V call is TRBV19, the J call TRBJ2-5; D gene ambiguous. CDR1 LNHDA and CDR2 SQIVND come from the germline V gene (reference sequence). The CDR3 length is 13 residues. The V end lost 5 bases, the J end lost 5 bases, and 12 bases lay between the germline ends.

J is TRBJ2-7 and V is TRBV30; 8 bases line up with TRBD1. J was trimmed by 5 bases and V by 3 bases; bases with no gene match: 9. In germline, CDR1 is GTSNPN, CDR2 SVGIG (reference sequence). The CDR3 is made up of 14 amino acids. CDR3 nucleotides: TGTGCCTGGAGCCCGCGGCAGGGGGCCCACGAGCAGTACTTC. This gives the protein CAWSPRQGAHEQYF.

The chain has TRBV29-1 and TRBJ1-1, with D unresolved. Germline lookup yields CDR1 SQVTM and CDR2 ANQGSEA. The ends were cut back, 7 bases at V and 0 bases at J, with 9 bases in the middle. The CDR3 totals 12 residues. This CDR3 reads CSAGNLNTEAFF. The CDR3 nucleotides read TGCAGCGCTGGGAATCTGAACACTGAAGCTTTCTTT.

This chain uses TRBV27 with TRBJ1-4; 7 nucleotides line up with TRBD1. Losses at the gene ends were 5 bases for V and 8 bases for J; bases not matched to a gene: 8. The CDR3 has 14 amino acids. Germline CDR1 reads MNHEY; CDR2 reads SMNVEV (reference sequence). The CDR3 DNA sequence: TGTGCCAGCAGTAAACAGGGGCCTTTGGAAAAACTGTTTTTT. This gives the protein CASSKQGPLEKLFF.

This sequence joins TRBV6-1 and TRBJ2-3; no clear D. The length of the CDR3 is 15 residues. Per germline, CDR1 MNHNS and CDR2 SASEGT. The V gene lost 2 bases and the J gene lost 3 bases, with 12 bases spanning the gap. Written as DNA, the CDR3 is TGTGCCAGCAGTGAATTGGGGTTTTCAACAGATACGCAGTATTTT. This encodes CASSELGFSTDTQYF.

The chain has TRBV20-1 and TRBJ2-7; D unclear. Per germline, CDR1 DFQATT and CDR2 SNEGSKA (reference sequence). Trimming shortened V by 7 bases and J by 1 base, and 5 bases separated the two germline ends. The CDR3 extends over 10 amino acids. Here the CDR3 DNA reads TGCAGTGGTTTATCCTACGAGCAGTACTTC. Translating it yields CSGLSYEQYF.

The chain combines TRBV28 with TRBJ2-7, with D perhaps TRBD1 (6 bases). Germline lookup yields CDR1 MDHEN and CDR2 SYDVKM. CDR3 length: 15 residues. Trimming pared 5 bases from V and 0 bases from J, leaving 14 bases between. CDR3 sequence: CASSRDRFDSYEQYF. Written as DNA, the CDR3 is TGTGCCAGCAGTCGTGACAGGTTCGACTCCTACGAGCAGTACTTC.

The V gene is TRBV2, the J gene TRBJ2-2, with D maybe TRBD2 (6 bases). The CDR3 totals 14 residues. Trimming left V 6 bases short and J 1 base short, with 9 bases between. Germline loops: CDR1 SNHLY, CDR2 FYNNEI. CDR3 region: CASRGDWNTGELFF. The CDR3 bases are TGTGCCAGCAGGGGGGACTGGAACACCGGGGAGCTGTTTTTT.

The chain has TRBV5-5 and TRBJ2-5, with 8 bases fitting TRBD2. Per germline, CDR1 SGHKS and CDR2 YYEKEE (reference sequence). V lost 2 bases and J lost 2; bases outside the gene matches: 5. CDR3 length equals 15 residues. DNA of the CDR3: TGTGCCAGCAGCTTAGCGGGACTAGAGCAAGAGACCCAGTACTTC. This codes for CASSLAGLEQETQYF.

V usage is TRBV6-5 and J usage is TRBJ2-1; TRBD2 is a possible D gene (5 bases). Trimming removed 4 bases from V and 7 bases from J, with 20 bases in between. Germline V gene lookup returns CDR1 MNHEY and CDR2 SVGAGI. The CDR3 sequence is 16 residues long. The CDR3 DNA follows: TGTGCCAGCAGTTCCAGACTTGCCCGACGCGGGAATGAGCAGTTCTTC. It is translated as CASSSRLARRGNEQFF.

V and J are TRBV5-1 and TRBJ2-5; the match to TRBD1 covers 7 bases. The V gene end was trimmed by 5 bases and the J gene end by 1 base; junction bases not matched to a gene: 2. This CDR3 has 13 residues. Germline assignment: CDR1 SGHRS and CDR2 YFSETQ. CDR3 in DNA: TGCGCCAGCAGTCGGGACAGCCAAGAGACCCAGTACTTC. Its translation: CASSRDSQETQYF.

The rearrangement links TRBV5-4 to TRBJ2-1; 10 bases are a match to TRBD1. The germline V gene encodes CDR1 SGHNT and CDR2 YYREEE (reference sequence). The CDR3 is made up of 17 amino acids. V gave up 6 bases and J gave up 5 bases; unmatched junction bases: 14. CDR3 nucleotide sequence: TGTGCCAGCATCAACCGGGACAGGGGCTTTTTGGACAATGAGCAGTTCTTC. It specifies CASINRDRGFLDNEQFF.

The V gene is TRBV28, the J gene TRBJ2-7; 9 bases match TRBD2. Germline V gene data show CDR1 as MDHEN and CDR2 as SYDVKM. Trimming cost V 5 bases and J 5 bases; bases outside gene matches: 13. The CDR3 sequence is 16 residues long. The CDR3 DNA reads TGTGCCAGCAGTCGGATGGGACTAGCAACCCGAAACGAGCAGTACTTC. Translation gives CASSRMGLATRNEQYF.